This T cell receptor (beta chain) stems from a study of CD8 T cells in ankylosing spondylitis. Study conclusions and caveats: Disease-linked clones bore a CD8+ phenotype and were relatively rare in peripheral blood. In synovial fluid and blood from reactive arthritis, some motif variants were previously reported. Reportedly, significant enrichment of disease-linked clones occurred in matched ankylosing spondylitis synovial fluid. Seven or eight highly homologous variants made up a TCR beta motif, and this motif appeared characteristic of ankylosing spondylitis blood.

Using its own MiXCR run on the 5' RACE reads, TCRdb lists one record per CDR3 protein. Of about 390,000 distinct CDR3 sequences in the sample, approximately 20% were seen once. Concerning this clonotype itself: Antigen unknown.

Source material: blood, either unsorted or a sorted T cell fraction (not recorded which). This TCR was recovered from a male donor with ankylosing spondylitis.

The CDR3 DNA follows: TGTGCCAGCACCTCAGGACTAGCCAAAGAGACCCAGTACTTC. Its translation is CASTSGLAKETQYF. The genes are TRBV3-1 and TRBJ2-5, with 8 bases identical to TRBD2. After removal of 7 bases from V and 3 bases from J, the junction contained 7 bases not matched to a gene. The V gene's germline CDR1 is LGHDT and CDR2 YNNKEL (reference sequence). This CDR3 region has 14 residues.